This paragraph reports one T cell receptor beta chain. The data were taken from a study of cytomegalovirus exposure and HLA in healthy donors. Only in-frame clones appear in the TCRdb table, and some are missing; sequencing was by immunoSEQ multiplex PCR. Of over 150,000 clones in the sample, roughly four fifths were seen once. What was sequenced was PBMCs. The TCR was taken from a woman aged 18-29 years in good health and CMV-seropositive.

This chain's CDR3 is CASSPQGSSYNEQFF. CDR3 sequence (DNA): TGTGCCAGCAGTCCCCAGGGGAGCTCCTACAATGAGCAGTTCTTC. The chain joins TRBV6-1 to TRBJ2-1; D is possibly TRBD1 (6 bases). CDR1 is MNHNS and CDR2 is SASEGT in the germline V gene. This CDR3 comprises 15 residues. The V and J ends lost 5 bases and 0 bases respectively, with 11 bases between them.